The clone carrying this T cell receptor beta chain showed up many times. This entry is derived from a study of T cells in Graves' hyperthyroidism and ophthalmopathy. Disease duration under 2 months; hyperthyroidism patients were aged 18 to 65. It was RNA transcripts that yielded the amplified TCR beta CDR3 regions. The TCR CDR3 was amplified in a first-round RT-PCR using the HTBI primer set. Each CDR3 protein is one row after TCRdb ran MiXCR on the multiplex PCR reads. The sample shows about 560,000 distinct CDR3 sequences, 15% to 20% of them seen only once. The material sequenced was blood. This clonotype originated in a woman aged 18-29 years with Graves' hyperthyroidism.

In nucleotides, the CDR3 is TGTGCCAGCAGCCAAGAGCCCACAACTAGCACAGATACGCAGTATTTT. This gives the protein CASSQEPTTSTDTQYF. The gene calls are TRBV3-1 and TRBJ2-3; D is unclear. The CDR3 has 16 amino acids. V lost 0 bases and J 0 bases, leaving 10 bases between the germline ends. Germline loops: CDR1 LGHDT, CDR2 YNNKEL (reference sequence).